The rows below give T cell receptor beta chains drawn from one sample of a study of siplizumab effects on memory and regulatory T cells. Produced via immunoSEQ multiplex PCR; TCRdb's table is partial and in-frame only. The sample lists some 100,000 clones, 93% occurring once. The sequencing sample was made of CD8+ T cells sorted from blood. Receptors were obtained from a human donor in good health. CDR3s include the opening cysteine and the closing phenylalanine or tryptophan. The D gene is left open where the match is weak. Where a row states a size, it is once, few, many or the class of an expanded clone; other rows omit it.

j_call	clone_size	cdr3_length	v_call	d_call	cdr3_aa	cdr3_nt
TRBJ1-1	-	14	TRBV6-5	TRBD1	CASSLLTGSTEAFF	TGTGCCAGCAGCCTTTTGACAGGGAGCACTGAAGCTTTCTTT
TRBJ2-7	-	14	TRBV10-3	-	CAIRPADAPYEQYF	TGTGCCATCAGGCCCGCTGATGCACCCTACGAGCAGTACTTC
TRBJ2-1	-	13	TRBV6-5	-	CASTEGVDNEQFF	TGTGCCAGCACGGAGGGCGTGGACAATGAGCAGTTCTTC
TRBJ2-5	-	15	TRBV4-1	TRBD2	CASSPLAGAQETQYF	TGCGCCAGCAGCCCCCTAGCGGGGGCTCAAGAGACCCAGTACTTC
TRBJ2-7	-	15	TRBV7-9	TRBD1	CASSLRDREPYEQYF	TGTGCCAGCAGCTTAAGGGACAGGGAGCCCTACGAGCAGTACTTC
TRBJ1-1	-	16	TRBV10-3	-	CAISESTGYLGTEAFF	TGTGCCATCAGTGAGTCCACAGGGTATCTTGGCACTGAAGCTTTCTTT
TRBJ2-7	-	13	TRBV19	-	CASSISQYYEQYF	TGTGCCAGTAGTATTAGTCAGTACTACGAGCAGTACTTC
TRBJ1-2	-	12	TRBV30	TRBD1	CAWAGTAYGYTF	TGTGCCTGGGCTGGGACAGCCTATGGCTACACCTTC
TRBJ1-1	-	16	TRBV5-6	-	CASSLGLSGPLAEAFF	TGTGCCAGCAGCTTGGGCCTTTCCGGGCCCCTAGCTGAAGCTTTCTTT
TRBJ2-5	-	14	TRBV6-5	TRBD2	CASSGGGRQETQYF	TGTGCCAGCAGCGGGGGGGGGCGACAAGAGACCCAGTACTTC
TRBJ2-7	-	13	TRBV5-1	-	CASSFTNSYEQYF	TGCGCCAGCAGCTTCACGAACTCCTACGAGCAGTACTTC
TRBJ1-1	few	11	TRBV29-1	-	CSGQLQGRAFF	TGCAGCGGCCAATTACAGGGACGAGCTTTCTTT
TRBJ2-7	-	15	TRBV29-1	TRBD1	CSVMIRDRPSYEQYF	TGCAGCGTGATGATCCGGGACAGGCCGTCCTACGAGCAGTACTTC
TRBJ1-5	-	16	TRBV27	TRBD1	CASSSLDRVHNQPQHF	TGTGCCAGCAGTTCCCTCGACAGGGTGCATAATCAGCCCCAGCATTTT
TRBJ1-1	-	16	TRBV4-1	-	CASSQDRQGMNTEAFF	TGCGCCAGCAGCCAAGATCGGCAGGGGATGAACACTGAAGCTTTCTTT
TRBJ2-3	-	11	TRBV6-1	-	CASTRSDTQYF	TGTGCCAGCACTAGATCAGATACGCAGTATTTT
TRBJ1-3	-	14	TRBV13	-	CASSPRESGNTIYF	TGTGCCAGCAGCCCCAGGGAGTCTGGAAACACCATATATTTT